This TCR beta chain was documented in a study of regulatory T cells in long-lasting Graves disease. Study findings and constraints: Persistent disease was associated with favored TRBV28 usage and with favored use of TRBJ1-2 and TRBJ2-5.

CDR3-region Arm-PCR and iRepertoire HTBI primers produced the TCR beta libraries. Each CDR3 protein gets one entry after TCRdb re-called the multiplex PCR reads with MiXCR. The sample has about 400,000 distinct CDR3 sequences, about 15% seen once. In its sample, this clonotype was seen many times. The antigen remains undetermined. Time point in this sample: newly diagnosed GD, antithyroid drugs for less than 3 months. TCR sequences were obtained from RNA taken from PBMCs. Germline assignment: CDR1 SNHLY and CDR2 FYNNEI. The CDR3 runs 19 residues. J was trimmed by 0 bases and V by 7 bases; bases with no gene match: 9. These same data were also listed under a study on T cells in Graves' hyperthyroidism and ophthalmopathy. That paper adds: Reasons for excluding patients were uncontrolled infection, other autoimmune disease, pregnancy or lactation. With the HTBI primer set, the TCR CDR3 went through a first round of RT-PCR. Onset of ophthalmopathy came a median approximately 6.8 months after the model predicted it.

The receptor was isolated from a woman aged 40 to 50 with Graves disease. The sequences come from peripheral blood mononuclear cells (PBMCs), collected at new diagnosis, from a patient treated with antithyroid drugs. The chain uses TRBV2 and TRBJ2-1, with 16 bases that match TRBD2. The CDR3 spells CASTRMGLAGGSSYNEQFF. CDR3 DNA: TGTGCCAGCACCCGAATGGGACTAGCGGGAGGGAGCTCCTACAATGAGCAGTTCTTC.